This paragraph covers one T cell receptor (beta chain) sequence. No antigen is known for it. RNA, once extracted, was reverse transcribed into cDNA for use as the sequencing template. The repertoire was sequenced with immunoSEQ multiplex PCR; TCRdb's copy has only in-frame clones and lacks some. Of about 210,000 clones listed, 64% are singletons. Stated treatment: oral pan-JAK inhibitor, 5-10 mg twice daily. After removal of 4 bases from V and 0 bases from J, the junction contained 6 bases not matched to a gene. This CDR3 comprises 15 residues. The germline gives CDR1 MGHRA, CDR2 YSYEKL. These data belong to a study of CD8+ T cells in alopecia areata. General study findings and limits: Both scalp clonality and the expanded CD8+ clones among the top 100 showed a significant decrease with tofacitinib.

The chain is built from TRBV4-1 and TRBJ2-7, with 7 bases that match TRBD1. The sequences come from CD4+ T cells sorted from blood, collected at week 4, from a patient treated with tofacitinib. This TCR was recovered from a human donor with alopecia areata. CDR3 sequence: CASSPGQAHSYEQYF. Written as DNA, the CDR3 is TGCGCCAGCAGCCCTGGACAGGCCCACTCCTACGAGCAGTACTTC.